The 22 T cell receptor beta chains below all came from one sample that was sequenced in a study of regulatory T cells in long-lasting Graves disease. Regarding time point: newly diagnosed GD, antithyroid drugs for less than 3 months. The TCR library was prepared using RNA isolated from PBMCs. With iRepertoire HTBI primers and Arm-PCR of CDR3 regions, TCR beta libraries were built. Each CDR3 protein is one row after TCRdb ran MiXCR on the multiplex PCR reads. This sample carries 250,000 to 300,000 distinct CDR3 sequences, around 18% of them seen once, and the ten largest clones take 14%. These records were also assigned to another study, of T cells in Graves' hyperthyroidism and ophthalmopathy.

The material was peripheral blood mononuclear cells (PBMCs), obtained at new diagnosis, from a patient treated with antithyroid drugs. The receptors shown here come from a woman aged 25 to 39 with Graves disease.

There are many counts of this clonotype. The genes are TRBV20-1 and TRBJ1-2, with 9 bases that match TRBD1. V was clipped by 2 bases and J by 4 bases; unmatched bases: 17. Germline loops: CDR1 DFQATT, CDR2 SNEGSKA (reference sequence). The CDR3 loop spans 18 amino acids. CDR3 protein: CSARLRKRDRDYRYGYTF. Here the CDR3 DNA reads TGCAGTGCTAGACTTCGAAAAAGGGACAGGGACTATCGCTATGGCTACACCTTC.

This chain uses TRBV19 with TRBJ1-2; no firm D call. Trimming stripped 6 bases from V and 4 bases from J, with 12 bases between. Germline CDR1 LNHDA, CDR2 SQIVND (reference sequence). CDR3 length: 13 amino acids. In nucleotides, the CDR3 is TGTGCCAGTAGCGAAATGATCAGCTATGGCTACACCTTC. Encoded protein: CASSEMISYGYTF.

This clonotype was picked up many times. The chain employs TRBV7-2 and TRBJ1-5; D not certain. Germline V gene data show CDR1 as SGHTA and CDR2 as FQGNSA. The CDR3 is made up of 12 amino acids. The V end lost 1 base, the J end lost 9 bases, and 7 bases lay between the germline ends. CDR3 sequence reads: CASSLDTPPQHF. CDR3 DNA: TGTGCCAGCAGCTTAGACACGCCGCCCCAGCATTTT.

There are a few counts of this clonotype. The chain combines TRBV5-6 with TRBJ1-5; a possible D gene is TRBD1 (6 bases). Germline V gene data show CDR1 as SGHDT and CDR2 as YYEEEE. V gave up 5 bases and J gave up 4 bases, with 13 bases separating them. The CDR3 covers 14 residues. CDR3 loop: CASSQQGPNQPQHF. In nucleotides, the CDR3 is TGTGCCAGCAGTCAGCAGGGGCCGAATCAGCCCCAGCATTTT.

As regards this clonotype: Since a much larger clone is just one base distant, this may be a read error. The chain links TRBV5-4 to TRBJ1-2; D is ambiguous. The length of the CDR3 is 15 residues. CDR1 SGHNT and CDR2 YYREEE come from the germline V gene (reference sequence). CDR3 DNA sequence: TGTGCCAGCAGCGGGTCGCCCGGAGTTGACTATGGCTACAGCTTC. It encodes CASSGSPGVDYGYSF.

This chain joins TRBV9 and TRBJ2-1; 12 bases are shared with TRBD1. Germline CDR1 SGDLS, CDR2 YYNGEE. Trimming cost V 2 bases and J 6 bases; bases outside gene matches: 9. The CDR3 sequence is 17 residues long. CDR3 bases: TGTGCCAGCAGCGTTCGGGACAGGGGGCGGGATGTCAATGAGCAGTTCTTC. It yields the protein CASSVRDRGRDVNEQFF.

CDR3 in DNA: TGTGCTAGTGGTTTGGCTGCGGGACAGGGTAATTCACCCCTCCACTTT. It translates to CASGLAAGQGNSPLHF. The J gene is TRBJ1-6, the V gene TRBV12-5; 9 nucleotides align to TRBD1. The CDR3 is 16 residues long. Per germline, CDR1 LGHNT and CDR2 FRNRAP. J was trimmed by 6 bases and V by 1 base; bases with no gene match: 4.

This clonotype has ten or more counts. The chain combines TRBV20-1 with TRBJ1-1; unclear D gene. Germline lookup yields CDR1 DFQATT and CDR2 SNEGSKA (reference sequence). The ends were cut back, 5 bases at V and 4 bases at J, with 11 bases in the middle. CDR3 length equals 12 residues. The CDR3 bases are TGCAGTGCTTGGACCGTGAGCACTGAAGCTTTCTTT. As protein: CSAWTVSTEAFF.

This clonotype was detected once. Just one base apart from a much larger clone, this may be a read error. The J gene is TRBJ1-3, the V gene TRBV7-3, with a possible D match to TRBD1 (5 bases). Germline loops: CDR1 SGHTA, CDR2 FQGTGA. The V end lost 2 bases, the J end lost 9 bases, and 11 bases lay between the germline ends. The CDR3 length is 13 residues. The CDR3 sequence is CASSLEGVRTIYF. CDR3 nucleotides: TGTGCCAGCAGCTTAGAAGGGGTACGCACCATATATTTT. Full variable domain (outside the CDR3, taken from reference TRBV7-3 and TRBJ1-3): GAGVSQTPSNKVTEKGKYVELRCDPISGHTALYWYRQSLGQGPEFLIYFQGTGAADDSGLPNDRFFAVRPEGSVSTLKIQRTERGDSAVYLCASSLEGVRTIYFGEGSWLTVV.

This clonotype has a count of ten or more. The CDR3 protein is CASRCIRDGCRDTQYF. Here the CDR3 DNA reads TGTGCCAGCAGATGCATCCGGGACGGATGTCGAGATACGCAGTATTTT. The rearrangement links TRBV6-1 to TRBJ2-3; D possibly uses TRBD1 or TRBD2 (5 bases each). Looked up from germline, CDR1 is MNHNS and CDR2 is SASEGT. Between the trimmed V and J ends, which lost 6 bases and 5 bases, there was a span of 21 bases. The CDR3 totals 16 residues.

This clonotype was counted many times. V and J are TRBV7-3 and TRBJ1-1; D unclear. V gave up 6 bases and J gave up 1 base, with 6 bases separating them. Germline V lookup: CDR1 SGHTA, CDR2 FQGTGA. This CDR3 has 12 amino acids. The CDR3 DNA reads TGTGCCAGCAGTGTAGGGAACACTGAAGCTTTCTTT. Its protein is CASSVGNTEAFF.

There are many counts of this clonotype. The DNA for the CDR3 is TGTGCCACGGGTCCCAGGGTACAGCGAGATCAGCCCCAGCATTTT. Translated: CATGPRVQRDQPQHF. This chain joins TRBV24-1 and TRBJ1-5; possible D gene TRBD1, 5 bases. CDR3 length: 15 amino acids. CDR1 is KGHDR, CDR2 SFDVKD, per germline. Trimming cost V 10 bases and J 5 bases, with 20 bases left between them.

This clonotype was found many times. This chain joins TRBV27 and TRBJ1-1, with 9 bases matching TRBD1. The CDR3 contains 16 residues. The germline V gene has CDR1 MNHEY and CDR2 SMNVEV (reference sequence). J lost 0 bases, V lost 10 bases, and 12 bases had no gene match. The CDR3 coding sequence is TGTGCCAACCGTGGGGACAGGGAAGTTTTGAACACTGAAGCTTTCTTT. Translated: CANRGDREVLNTEAFF.

The chain combines TRBV12-3 or TRBV12-4 with TRBJ2-2; D gene ambiguous. Trimming cost V 3 bases and J 5 bases, with 7 bases left between them. This CDR3 contains 13 residues. CDR3 sequence reads: CASSFPETGELFF. The CDR3 DNA follows: TGTGCCAGCAGTTTCCCGGAGACCGGGGAGCTGTTTTTT.

With respect to this clonotype: The junction departs from the called germline gene at one end, perhaps through a read error. The genes are TRBV13 and TRBJ2-1, with D uncertain. This CDR3 contains 13 residues. In germline, CDR1 is PRHDT, CDR2 FYEKMQ (reference sequence). CDR3 region: CVSSLGSYSEQFF. DNA of the CDR3: TGTGTCAGCAGCTTAGGTTCCTACAGTGAGCAGTTCTTC.

This clonotype was counted many times. The chain is built from TRBV14 and TRBJ2-1, with unresolved D. Per germline, CDR1 SGHDN and CDR2 FVKESK. The CDR3 loop spans 14 amino acids. V lost 2 bases, J lost 5 bases, and 10 bases lay in between. CDR3 sequence reads: CASSQPGRNNEQFF. DNA for the CDR3: TGTGCCAGCAGCCAACCCGGACGGAACAATGAGCAGTTCTTC.

This clonotype occurred many times. This chain connects TRBV9 to TRBJ2-1; 8 bases line up with TRBD2. This CDR3 region has 16 residues. Germline CDR1 reads SGDLS; CDR2 reads YYNGEE. Germline trimming cut 3 bases from V and 3 bases from J; bases unmatched to any gene: 8. The CDR3 loop is CASSDNTSGLYNEQFF. DNA of the CDR3: TGTGCCAGCAGCGACAATACTAGCGGTCTCTACAATGAGCAGTTCTTC. The full variable domain, in which reference TRBV9 and TRBJ2-1 provide the parts outside the CDR3, is DSGVTQTPKHLITATGQRVTLRCSPRSGDLSVYWYQQSLDQGLQFLIQYYNGEERAKGNILERFSAQQFPDLHSELNLSSLELGDSALYFCASSDNTSGLYNEQFFGPGTRLTVL.

This clonotype was detected only a few times. V usage is TRBV9 and J usage is TRBJ2-5, with 9 nucleotides matching TRBD1. The CDR3 extends over 17 amino acids. Germline CDR1 reads SGDLS; CDR2 reads YYNGEE. Losses at the gene ends were 5 bases for V and 2 bases for J; bases not matched to a gene: 13. The CDR3 reads CASSSNPGQGTQETQYF. CDR3 DNA sequence: TGTGCCAGCAGTTCCAACCCGGGACAGGGCACGCAAGAGACCCAGTACTTC.

This chain joins TRBV19 and TRBJ2-3; tentatively, D is TRBD1 (6 bases). From germline, CDR1 is LNHDA and CDR2 SQIVND (reference sequence). Trimming removed 5 bases from V and 6 bases from J, with 21 bases in between. This CDR3 comprises 16 residues. CDR3 DNA sequence: TGTGCCAGTAGTTCCCTACCGGGACAAAAGCAGGATACGCAGTATTTT. Translating gives CASSSLPGQKQDTQYF. Based on the CDR3 plus reference TRBV19 and TRBJ2-3, the full variable domain is DGGITQSPKYLFRKEGQNVTLSCEQNLNHDAMYWYRQDPGQGLRLIYYSQIVNDFQKGDIAEGYSVSREKKESFPLTVTSAQKNPTAFYLCASSSLPGQKQDTQYFGPGTRLTVL.

This clonotype has at least ten counts. The genes are TRBV2 and TRBJ1-6; D call uncertain. Germline loops: CDR1 SNHLY, CDR2 FYNNEI. CDR3 size: 15 residues. Trimming took off 4 bases at V and 8 bases at J, with 15 bases between the two ends. DNA of the CDR3: TGTGCCAGCAGTGTTTGGGGTAATGCGGATTCACCCCTCCACTTT. Translated, it gives CASSVWGNADSPLHF.

This clonotype was seen at least ten times. The junction does not match germline at one end; this may be a read error. The rearrangement links TRBV7-2 to TRBJ1-2; D is possibly TRBD1 (5 bases). The CDR3 contains 13 residues. CDR1 is SGHTA, CDR2 FQGNSA, per germline. The CDR3 reads CASSLSRDGSLFF. CDR3 in DNA: TGTGCCAGCAGCTTATCCCGGGACGGATCCTTGTTCTTC.

The chain recombines TRBV7-4 with TRBJ1-5, with a possible D match to TRBD1 (5 bases). The V end was cut by 0 bases, the J end by 3 bases, with 15 bases between. CDR1 is SGHVT, CDR2 SQSDAQ, per germline. CDR3 size: 17 residues. The CDR3 DNA sequence: TGTGCCAGCAGCTTAGCGGGGGAACTGGCAACCAATCAGCCCCAGCATTTT. Protein sequence: CASSLAGELATNQPQHF.